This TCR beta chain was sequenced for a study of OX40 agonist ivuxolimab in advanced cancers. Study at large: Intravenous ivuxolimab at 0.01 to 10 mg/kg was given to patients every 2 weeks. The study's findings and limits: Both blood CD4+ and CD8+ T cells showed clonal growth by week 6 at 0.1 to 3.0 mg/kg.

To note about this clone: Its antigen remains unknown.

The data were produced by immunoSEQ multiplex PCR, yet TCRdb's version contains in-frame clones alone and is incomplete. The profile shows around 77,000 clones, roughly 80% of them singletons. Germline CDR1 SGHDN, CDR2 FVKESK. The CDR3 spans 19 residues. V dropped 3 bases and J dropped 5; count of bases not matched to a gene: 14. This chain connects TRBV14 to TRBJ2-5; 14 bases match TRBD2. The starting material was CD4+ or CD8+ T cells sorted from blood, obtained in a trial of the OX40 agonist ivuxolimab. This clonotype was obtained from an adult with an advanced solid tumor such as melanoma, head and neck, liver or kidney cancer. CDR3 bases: TGTGCCAGCAGCCACCGAACCGGACTAGCGGGGGGAGGATGGGAGACCCAGTACTTC. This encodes CASSHRTGLAGGGWETQYF.